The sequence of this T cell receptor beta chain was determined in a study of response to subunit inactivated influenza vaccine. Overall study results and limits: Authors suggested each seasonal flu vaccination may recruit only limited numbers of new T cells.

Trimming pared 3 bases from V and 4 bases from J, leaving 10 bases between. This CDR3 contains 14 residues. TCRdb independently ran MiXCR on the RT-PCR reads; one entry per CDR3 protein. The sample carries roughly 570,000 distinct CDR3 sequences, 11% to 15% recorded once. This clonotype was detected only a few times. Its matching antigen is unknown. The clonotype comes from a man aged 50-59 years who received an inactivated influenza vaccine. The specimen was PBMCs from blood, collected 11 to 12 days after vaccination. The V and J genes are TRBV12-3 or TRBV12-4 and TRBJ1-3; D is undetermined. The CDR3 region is CASSFSGRGNTIYF. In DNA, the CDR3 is TGTGCCAGCAGTTTCTCCGGGCGGGGAAACACCATATATTTT.